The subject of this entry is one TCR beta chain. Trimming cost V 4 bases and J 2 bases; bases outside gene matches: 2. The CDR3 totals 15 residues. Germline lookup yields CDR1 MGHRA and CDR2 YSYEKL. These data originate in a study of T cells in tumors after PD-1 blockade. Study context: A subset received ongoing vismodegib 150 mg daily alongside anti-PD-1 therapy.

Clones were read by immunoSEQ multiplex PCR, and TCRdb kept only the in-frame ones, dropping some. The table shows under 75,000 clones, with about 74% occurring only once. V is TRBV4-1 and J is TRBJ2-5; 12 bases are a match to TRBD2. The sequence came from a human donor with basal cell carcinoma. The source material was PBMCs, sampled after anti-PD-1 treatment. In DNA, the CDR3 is TGCGCCAGCAGCCCAACTAGCGGGGGGCAAGAGACCCAGTACTTC. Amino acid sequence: CASSPTSGGQETQYF.